Listed below are T cell receptor beta chains from one sample, sequenced in a study of blood T cell repertoires in COVID-19. Generated by immunoSEQ multiplex PCR, the TCRdb table keeps only in-frame clones and is missing some. The sample has some 190,000 clones, approximately 91% seen once. Sequencing was carried out using peripheral blood. The receptor source for this set is a woman aged 40 to 55 who had recovered from COVID-19. Both conserved end residues are part of each CDR3. D genes are given only for firm matches. Size is omitted from some rows. Given values are once, few, many or a class for expanded clones.

clone_size d_call j_call v_call cdr3_length cdr3_aa cdr3_nt
NA TRBD1 TRBJ1-1 TRBV6-4 13 CARRRGRHTEAFF TGTGCCAGACGCAGGGGGCGGCACACTGAAGCTTTCTTT
NA TRBD2 TRBJ2-1 TRBV20-1 15 CSASVTAGGFNEQFF TGCAGTGCTAGTGTGACGGCGGGAGGATTCAATGAGCAGTTCTTC
NA TRBD2 TRBJ2-1 TRBV19 17 CASSRPGLVKAWHEQFF TGTGCCAGTAGTAGACCGGGACTAGTGAAGGCTTGGCATGAGCAGTTCTTC
once NA TRBJ2-2 TRBV7-2 19 CASSLNIFKGQLNTGELFF TGTGCCAGCAGCTTAAATATTTTTAAAGGACAGCTAAACACCGGGGAGCTGTTTTTT
NA NA TRBJ2-3 TRBV6-5 15 CASSYGLDNTDTQYF TGTGCCAGCAGTTATGGGCTTGACAACACAGATACGCAGTATTTT
NA NA TRBJ2-1 TRBV14 17 CASSQDWAGPWGNEQFF TGTGCCAGCAGCCAAGATTGGGCGGGACCCTGGGGGAATGAGCAGTTCTTC
NA NA TRBJ1-3 TRBV18 15 CASSPVRGTGNTIYF TGTGCCAGCTCACCGGTAAGAGGGACTGGAAACACCATATATTTT
NA NA TRBJ2-7 TRBV11-2 17 CASSGRKYPSLSYEQYF TGTGCCAGCAGCGGAAGAAAGTACCCTAGCCTCTCCTACGAGCAGTACTTC
NA TRBD2 TRBJ2-5 TRBV27 13 CASNGAGEETQYF TGTGCCAGCAACGGAGCGGGAGAAGAGACCCAGTACTTC
once NA TRBJ1-5 TRBV3-1/TRBV3-2 15 CASSQTTGSRQPQHF TGTGCCAGCAGCCAAACCACAGGGTCACGACAGCCCCAGCATTTT
NA NA TRBJ1-5 TRBV19 15 CASSIQTGENQPQHF TGTGCCAGTAGTATACAGACGGGAGAAAATCAGCCCCAGCATTTT
NA TRBD1 TRBJ2-7 TRBV18 20 CASSPDATGGWSLSVYEQYF TGTGCCAGCTCACCAGACGCGACAGGGGGTTGGAGTTTGTCCGTCTACGAGCAGTACTTC
NA NA TRBJ2-1 TRBV21-1 14 CASLVVAGEDEQFF TGTGCCAGCTTGGTAGTAGCGGGAGAGGATGAGCAGTTCTTC
once NA TRBJ2-2 TRBV7-3 14 CASSFGDSGGELFF TGTGCCAGCAGCTTCGGGGACTCTGGCGGGGAGCTGTTTTTT
NA NA TRBJ2-5 TRBV7-2 17 CASRPHEKGGGGETQYF TGTGCCAGCAGACCCCACGAAAAAGGGGGTGGAGGAGAGACCCAGTACTTC
NA TRBD1 TRBJ1-1 TRBV5-1 16 CASSLGQGAFDTEAFF TGCGCCAGCAGCTTGGGACAGGGGGCTTTTGACACTGAAGCTTTCTTT
NA NA TRBJ2-3 TRBV24-1 13 CATMERLTDTQYF TGTGCCACCATGGAGCGGCTCACAGATACGCAGTATTTT
NA NA TRBJ1-2 TRBV5-4 15 CASSSSREVDYGYTF TGTGCCAGCAGCTCCTCCAGGGAGGTTGACTATGGCTACACCTTC
once TRBD2 TRBJ2-1 TRBV27 17 CASSVLAGGPTGNEQFF TGTGCCAGCAGTGTCCTAGCGGGAGGGCCGACGGGGAATGAGCAGTTCTTC
NA TRBD1 TRBJ1-3 TRBV6-6 15 CASSRPGTGGNTIYF TGTGCCAGCAGTCGTCCCGGGACAGGAGGAAACACCATATATTTT
NA NA TRBJ1-1 TRBV19 13 CASSPGMNTEAFF TGTGCCAGTAGTCCGGGGATGAACACTGAAGCTTTCTTT
NA NA TRBJ1-1 TRBV12-5 13 CASGLGGSIEAFF TGTGCTAGTGGTTTGGGAGGGTCGATTGAAGCTTTCTTT
NA TRBD2 TRBJ2-3 TRBV30 16 CAWSVGLAGESDTQYF TGTGCCTGGAGTGTAGGGCTAGCGGGAGAGTCAGATACGCAGTATTTT
NA NA TRBJ2-7 TRBV19 15 CASSFSGLLPYEQYF TGTGCCAGTAGTTTTTCTGGACTCCTTCCCTACGAGCAGTACTTC
NA NA TRBJ1-4 TRBV25-1 14 CASSVTGYNEKLFF TGTGCCAGCAGTGTGACAGGATATAATGAAAAACTGTTTTTT
NA NA TRBJ2-3 TRBV6-5 14 CASSYSAGTDTQYF TGTGCCAGCAGTTACTCGGCGGGCACAGATACGCAGTATTTT
NA TRBD1 TRBJ1-6 TRBV18 15 CASGTGTGSLSPLHF TGTGCCAGCGGGACCGGGACAGGGTCCCTTTCACCCCTCCACTTT
NA TRBD2 TRBJ2-7 TRBV4-2 17 CASSPRVLAGIIDEQYF TGTGCCAGCAGCCCTCGGGTCCTAGCGGGAATTATCGACGAGCAGTACTTC
NA TRBD1 TRBJ1-1 TRBV5-6 14 CASSLGTGLGEAFF TGTGCCAGCAGCCTAGGGACAGGGCTCGGGGAAGCTTTCTTT
once NA TRBJ2-3 TRBV5-4 13 CASRLPTDDTQYF TGTGCCAGCAGGCTACCAACAGATGATACGCAGTATTTT
NA TRBD1 TRBJ1-1 TRBV19 15 CASSPRTGVNTEAFF TGTGCCAGTAGTCCGAGGACAGGAGTAAACACTGAAGCTTTCTTT
NA TRBD1 TRBJ2-1 TRBV7-3 19 CASSNLGTGGFTAYNEQFF TGTGCCAGCAGCAACCTGGGGACAGGGGGGTTCACGGCCTACAATGAGCAGTTCTTC
NA TRBD1 TRBJ1-2 TRBV7-9 17 CASSLISGRDRLYGYTF TGTGCCAGCAGCCTAATATCGGGCCGGGACAGGCTCTATGGCTACACCTTC
NA TRBD1 TRBJ1-5 TRBV27 16 CASSWTGGRSNQPQHF TGTGCCAGCAGTTGGACAGGGGGCAGGAGCAATCAGCCCCAGCATTTT
NA NA TRBJ1-5 TRBV30 17 CAWSVEEVMGSNQPQHF TGTGCCTGGAGTGTCGAAGAGGTTATGGGTAGCAATCAGCCCCAGCATTTT
NA NA TRBJ2-5 TRBV2 14 CASSDRRVEETQYF TGTGCCAGCAGTGATCGGAGGGTTGAAGAGACCCAGTACTTC
NA NA TRBJ1-6 TRBV3-1/TRBV3-2 15 CASSQGGRNNSPLHF TGTGCCAGCAGCCAGGGCGGGAGGAATAATTCACCCCTCCACTTT
NA TRBD2 TRBJ2-7 TRBV7-8 16 CASSPRGLAGGYEQYF TGTGCCAGCAGTCCCCGCGGGCTAGCGGGAGGATACGAGCAGTACTTC
NA TRBD2 TRBJ2-3 TRBV5-1 16 CASSLPLAGAVDTQYF TGCGCCAGCAGCTTACCATTAGCGGGAGCGGTAGATACGCAGTATTTT
NA NA TRBJ2-1 TRBV27 17 CASSPWSGGRLDNEQFF TGTGCCAGCAGTCCCTGGTCTGGAGGGAGGCTGGACAATGAGCAGTTCTTC
NA NA TRBJ2-7 TRBV19 13 CASSMDSVYEQYF TGTGCCAGTAGTATGGACAGCGTATACGAGCAGTACTTC
once NA TRBJ2-1 TRBV3-1/TRBV3-2 11 CASRESGEQFF TGTGCCAGCAGGGAATCCGGGGAGCAGTTCTTC
NA TRBD2 TRBJ2-1 TRBV27 17 CASIFPGDREDHNEQFF TGTGCCAGCATCTTCCCGGGGGACCGGGAGGACCACAATGAGCAGTTCTTC
NA TRBD1 TRBJ2-2 TRBV27 13 CASRTGWTGELFF TGTGCCAGTAGGACAGGGTGGACCGGGGAGCTGTTTTTT
NA NA TRBJ2-3 TRBV9 17 CASSVATTLALGDTQYF TGTGCCAGCAGCGTAGCCACGACCCTAGCCCTCGGGGATACGCAGTATTTT
once TRBD1 TRBJ1-1 TRBV7-2 14 CASSRDSRNTEAFF TGTGCCAGCAGTCGGGACAGCCGGAACACTGAAGCTTTCTTT
NA TRBD1 TRBJ2-7 TRBV2 15 CASSHRWTGADEQYF TGTGCCAGCAGCCACCGTTGGACAGGTGCCGACGAGCAGTACTTC
NA TRBD2 TRBJ2-7 TRBV30 20 CAWSVSRVGGLAGVGYEQYF TGTGCCTGGAGTGTCTCCAGGGTAGGCGGACTAGCGGGAGTAGGCTACGAGCAGTACTTC
NA TRBD2 TRBJ2-1 TRBV27 15 CASSSPLAGYNEQFF TGTGCCAGCAGTTCCCCCTTAGCGGGATACAATGAGCAGTTCTTC
once NA TRBJ2-5 TRBV19 14 CASSHRNREETQYF TGTGCCAGCTCGCACCGTAACAGGGAAGAGACCCAGTACTTC
NA TRBD1 TRBJ1-6 TRBV6-5 14 CASKGQGYSSPLHF TGTGCCAGCAAAGGACAGGGTTATTCCTCACCCCTCCACTTT
once TRBD2 TRBJ2-1 TRBV14 18 CASSQDIASGRVRNEQFF TGTGCCAGCAGCCAAGATATAGCTAGCGGGAGGGTTCGGAATGAGCAGTTCTTC